The clone carrying this T cell receptor beta chain has just a few counts. This specimen comes from a study of blood T cell repertoires in COVID-19. The V gene end was trimmed by 4 bases and the J gene end by 1 base; junction bases not matched to a gene: 5. The CDR3 sequence is 16 residues long. Germline CDR1 and CDR2: LGHNA and YNFKEQ. Clones were sequenced by immunoSEQ multiplex PCR, and TCRdb holds only the in-frame ones, with some missing. The sample contains around 100,000 clones, roughly 86% of which appear only once. This sequence joins TRBV4-2 and TRBJ2-2; TRBD1 matches 8 bases. The clonotype comes from a man aged 40-49 years with acute or convalescent COVID-19. The specimen was peripheral blood. The CDR3 nucleotides are TGTGCCAGCAGCCGCCGAGGACAGGGGAACACCGGGGAGCTGTTTTTT. The encoded protein is CASSRRGQGNTGELFF.